A selection of T cell receptor beta chains follows, all from one sample in a study of sequential checkpoint blockade in melanoma. Generated by immunoSEQ multiplex PCR, the TCRdb table keeps only in-frame clones and is missing some. The sample yields 5,000 to 5,500 clones, more than 25% seen once. Here the sequenced sample was tumor tissue (inferred from file names), taken from a patient given nivolumab and ipilimumab in sequence. The receptors stem from a human donor with melanoma. The CDR3 runs from the conserved cysteine through the conserved F or W. The D gene is left open where the match is weak. Clone sizes are given selectively: once, few, many, or a class where the clone is expanded.

clone_size	v_call	d_call	j_call	cdr3_aa	cdr3_nt
.	TRBV11-3	.	TRBJ1-2	CASSFRGAYLGYTF	TGTGCCAGCAGCTTCAGGGGTGCATACCTAGGCTACACCTTC
few	TRBV6-8	.	TRBJ2-2	CASSPNTGELFF	TGTGCCAGCAGTCCGAACACCGGGGAGCTGTTTTTT
.	TRBV2	TRBD1	TRBJ2-5	CASRVGQGGFGETQYF	TGTGCCAGCAGAGTAGGACAGGGGGGGTTTGGAGAGACCCAGTACTTC
few	TRBV7-4	.	TRBJ2-1	CASSKDYNNEQFF	TGTGCCAGCAGCAAGGACTATAACAATGAGCAGTTCTTC
.	TRBV19	.	TRBJ1-5	CASSIERRQPQHF	TGTGCCAGTAGTATCGAAAGGCGGCAGCCCCAGCATTTT
.	TRBV12-5	.	TRBJ2-5	CASRTSVVETQYF	TGTGCCAGCCGAACTTCGGTGGTGGAGACCCAGTACTTC
few	TRBV9	TRBD1	TRBJ2-1	CASSGRDSNGNEQFF	TGTGCCAGCAGCGGCCGGGACAGTAATGGCAATGAGCAGTTCTTC
few	TRBV6-1	.	TRBJ2-7	CASSEVGQSYEQYF	TGTGCCAGCAGTGAAGTGGGCCAGTCCTACGAGCAGTACTTC
many	TRBV11-3	.	TRBJ1-2	CASSLWTETNYGYTF	TGTGCCAGCAGCTTATGGACAGAGACTAACTATGGCTACACCTTC
.	TRBV5-1	.	TRBJ2-5	CASTSGTHQETQYF	TGCGCCAGCACCTCCGGGACACACCAAGAGACCCAGTACTTC
many	TRBV11-3	.	TRBJ1-5	CASSLDTGNSNQPQHF	TGTGCCAGCAGCTTAGATACAGGAAATAGCAATCAGCCCCAGCATTTT
few	TRBV28	.	TRBJ1-5	CASSFVGNQPQHF	TGTGCCAGCAGTTTTGTTGGGAATCAGCCCCAGCATTTT
.	TRBV28	.	TRBJ1-1	CASSFGNPLPVNTEAFF	TGTGCCAGCAGTTTCGGCAACCCCCTACCCGTGAACACTGAAGCTTTCTTT
few	TRBV9	TRBD1	TRBJ1-2	CASSSGTDYGYTF	TGTGCCAGCAGTTCCGGGACAGACTATGGCTACACCTTC
few	TRBV27	TRBD2	TRBJ2-3	CASSLKAGLTGHTDTQYF	TGTGCCAGCAGTTTAAAAGCGGGATTAACCGGACACACAGATACGCAGTATTTT
few	TRBV6-8	.	TRBJ1-1	CASRDSPNTEAFF	TGTGCCAGCAGGGACAGCCCGAACACTGAAGCTTTCTTT
few	TRBV30	TRBD1	TRBJ2-7	CAWGTGTNYEQYF	TGTGCCTGGGGGACAGGGACGAACTACGAGCAGTACTTC
.	TRBV4-1	.	TRBJ2-3	CASSQGSVGAGDTQYF	TGCGCCAGCAGCCAAGGGAGTGTCGGGGCGGGAGATACGCAGTATTTT
few	TRBV2	.	TRBJ2-2	CASTGSGGELFF	TGTGCCAGCACAGGGTCCGGCGGGGAGCTGTTTTTT
.	TRBV5-1	.	TRBJ1-3	CASSRALGLGNTIYF	TGCGCCAGCAGCCGTGCGCTGGGCCTTGGAAACACCATATATTTT
.	TRBV15	.	TRBJ2-7	CATSLKGRGYEQYF	TGTGCCACCAGCCTCAAGGGCAGGGGCTACGAGCAGTACTTC
.	TRBV6-8	.	TRBJ1-1	CASSLIAGNTEAFF	TGTGCCAGCAGCCTTATTGCAGGGAACACTGAAGCTTTCTTT
few	TRBV11-3	.	TRBJ2-5	CASSLQGRVRETQYF	TGTGCCAGCAGCTTGCAGGGACGGGTAAGAGAGACCCAGTACTTC
.	TRBV19	TRBD1	TRBJ1-5	CASSIRQGLSNQPQHF	TGTGCCAGTAGTATCCGACAGGGTTTGAGCAATCAGCCCCAGCATTTT
.	TRBV29-1	TRBD2	TRBJ2-7	CSVEGGLAAPYEQYF	TGCAGCGTTGAAGGTGGACTAGCGGCACCCTACGAGCAGTACTTC
.	TRBV19	TRBD1	TRBJ2-1	CASSMWGTEFNEQFF	TGTGCCAGTAGTATGTGGGGGACAGAGTTCAATGAGCAGTTCTTC
.	TRBV6-8	TRBD1	TRBJ2-7	CASSGQDISYEQYF	TGTGCCAGCAGCGGACAGGACATCTCCTACGAGCAGTACTTC
.	TRBV29-1	.	TRBJ2-2	CSVEDRGTGNTGELFF	TGCAGCGTTGAAGATCGCGGGACGGGGAACACCGGGGAGCTGTTTTTT
.	TRBV15	.	TRBJ2-2	CATRGTGATGELFF	TGTGCCACCAGAGGGACCGGTGCGACCGGGGAGCTGTTTTTT
medium-sized	TRBV9	TRBD1	TRBJ1-2	CASSVPTGGALDGYTF	TGTGCCAGCAGCGTGCCCACAGGGGGCGCTTTGGATGGCTACACCTTC
.	TRBV19	TRBD1	TRBJ1-2	CASSGTVGYGYTF	TGTGCCAGTAGTGGGACAGTGGGTTATGGCTACACCTTC
few	TRBV28	TRBD1	TRBJ2-5	CARRGRDREEETQYF	TGTGCCAGAAGGGGTCGGGACAGGGAGGAAGAGACCCAGTACTTC
few	TRBV30	.	TRBJ2-3	CAWTLTDTQYF	TGTGCCTGGACTCTCACAGATACGCAGTATTTT
medium-sized	TRBV6-8	TRBD1	TRBJ2-7	CASRTGTGTPYEQYF	TGTGCCAGCAGAACCGGGACAGGGACCCCCTACGAGCAGTACTTC
.	TRBV28	.	TRBJ1-2	CASSLYGRESVFYYGYTF	TGTGCCAGCAGTTTATACGGCAGGGAGTCGGTTTTTTACTATGGCTACACCTTC
.	TRBV29-1	TRBD2	TRBJ2-2	CSVRRLGGAGELFF	TGCAGCGTTAGGCGCCTGGGGGGGGCCGGGGAGCTGTTTTTT
many	TRBV11-3	.	TRBJ1-5	CASSLGGSSNQPQHF	TGTGCCAGCAGCTTAGGAGGGTCGAGCAATCAGCCCCAGCATTTT
few	TRBV11-3	TRBD1	TRBJ1-5	CASSLPGTDSNQPQHF	TGTGCCAGCAGCTTACCCGGGACAGATAGCAATCAGCCCCAGCATTTT
medium-sized	TRBV6-8	.	TRBJ2-3	CASSSVRGSTDTQYF	TGTGCCAGCAGTTCCGTGAGGGGAAGCACAGATACGCAGTATTTT
.	TRBV6-8	.	TRBJ1-1	CASSFSPGGTNTEAFF	TGTGCCAGCAGTTTTTCCCCCGGCGGGACAAACACTGAAGCTTTCTTT
few	TRBV9	TRBD2	TRBJ2-1	CASGLTSGSSYNEQFF	TGTGCCAGCGGGTTGACTAGCGGGAGTTCCTACAATGAGCAGTTCTTC
few	TRBV30	.	TRBJ1-2	CAWSRLGGGGYGYTF	TGTGCCTGGAGTAGGTTGGGAGGGGGTGGATATGGCTACACCTTC
.	TRBV28	.	TRBJ1-2	CASSLRGAGKGYTF	TGTGCCAGCAGTTTACGAGGGGCCGGGAAGGGCTACACCTTC
few	TRBV11-3	TRBD2	TRBJ2-1	CASSDGTSDHNEQFF	TGTGCCAGCAGCGATGGGACTAGCGATCACAATGAGCAGTTCTTC
few	TRBV6-8	TRBD1	TRBJ1-3	CASSFTGAGNTIYF	TGTGCCAGCAGTTTCACAGGGGCCGGAAACACCATATATTTT
few	TRBV28	TRBD1	TRBJ2-5	CASSLAGGEETQYF	TGTGCCAGCAGTTTGGCAGGGGGCGAGGAGACCCAGTACTTC
few	TRBV11-3	.	TRBJ1-1	CASSARGRGATEAFF	TGTGCCAGCAGCGCGCGGGGAAGGGGGGCGACTGAAGCTTTCTTT
many	TRBV6-8	.	TRBJ2-7	CAISTQGYEQYF	TGTGCCATCAGTACCCAGGGCTACGAGCAGTACTTC
few	TRBV9	TRBD1	TRBJ1-5	CASSVGTVGEQPQHF	TGTGCCAGCAGCGTGGGGACAGTTGGGGAACAGCCCCAGCATTTT
many	TRBV11-3	TRBD2	TRBJ2-7	CASSLTGTSGYEQYF	TGTGCCAGCAGCTTGACCGGGACTAGCGGCTACGAGCAGTACTTC
.	TRBV18	.	TRBJ1-5	CASSPTMGYQPQHF	TGTGCCAGCTCACCAACAATGGGTTATCAGCCCCAGCATTTT
few	TRBV30	TRBD1	TRBJ2-7	CAWSKDRRTYEQYF	TGTGCCTGGAGCAAGGACAGGAGGACCTACGAGCAGTACTTC
.	TRBV6-8	TRBD2	TRBJ2-1	CASNGLADYNEQFF	TGTGCCAGCAATGGACTAGCGGACTACAATGAGCAGTTCTTC
few	TRBV15	.	TRBJ2-7	CATSTYTGRGTYEQYF	TGTGCCACCAGCACCTATACAGGGAGGGGCACCTACGAGCAGTACTTC
.	TRBV19	.	TRBJ2-6	CASSIRSGANVLTF	TGTGCCAGTAGTATTCGTTCTGGGGCCAACGTCCTGACTTTC